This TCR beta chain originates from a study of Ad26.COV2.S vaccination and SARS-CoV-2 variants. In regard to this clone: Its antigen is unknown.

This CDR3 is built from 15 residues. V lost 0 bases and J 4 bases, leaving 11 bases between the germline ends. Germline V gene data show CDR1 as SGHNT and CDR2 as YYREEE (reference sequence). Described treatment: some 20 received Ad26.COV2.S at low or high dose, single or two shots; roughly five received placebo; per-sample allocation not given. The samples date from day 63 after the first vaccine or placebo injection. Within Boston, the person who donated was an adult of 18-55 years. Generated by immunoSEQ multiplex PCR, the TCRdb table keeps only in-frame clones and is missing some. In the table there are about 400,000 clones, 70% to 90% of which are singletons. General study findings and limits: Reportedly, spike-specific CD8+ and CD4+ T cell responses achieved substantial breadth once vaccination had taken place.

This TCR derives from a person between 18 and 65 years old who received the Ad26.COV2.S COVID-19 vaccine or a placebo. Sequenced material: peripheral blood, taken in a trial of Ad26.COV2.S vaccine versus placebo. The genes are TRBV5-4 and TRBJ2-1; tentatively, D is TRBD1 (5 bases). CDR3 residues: CASSLVQETYNEQFF. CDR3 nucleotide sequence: TGTGCCAGCAGCTTGGTACAGGAGACATACAATGAGCAGTTCTTC.